Below, one T cell receptor (beta chain) is given with its context. Its target is unknown. Germline-derived CDR1 and CDR2 are MNHNS and SASEGT. This CDR3 is built from 13 residues. TCRdb reanalyzed the 5' RACE reads and collapses them to one entry per CDR3 protein, without DNA. The repertoire shows 500,000 to 700,000 distinct CDR3 sequences; the top ten hold approximately 3.5%. The record originates from a study of T cells expressing NK-cell markers. Regarding the study as a whole: It is unclear if expanded NKG2C-expressing clones target HCMV antigens.

Material for sequencing was blood T cells: a sorted CD56 or NKG2C T cell subset, CD4+ or CD8+ T cells, or bulk PBMC T cells (not recorded which). The sequence derives from a man aged 18 to 30 in good health. The chain couples TRBV6-1 to TRBJ1-3; TCRdb names TRBD1, which stays unverified in the absence of DNA. CDR3 sequence: CASIGTPGNTIYF.